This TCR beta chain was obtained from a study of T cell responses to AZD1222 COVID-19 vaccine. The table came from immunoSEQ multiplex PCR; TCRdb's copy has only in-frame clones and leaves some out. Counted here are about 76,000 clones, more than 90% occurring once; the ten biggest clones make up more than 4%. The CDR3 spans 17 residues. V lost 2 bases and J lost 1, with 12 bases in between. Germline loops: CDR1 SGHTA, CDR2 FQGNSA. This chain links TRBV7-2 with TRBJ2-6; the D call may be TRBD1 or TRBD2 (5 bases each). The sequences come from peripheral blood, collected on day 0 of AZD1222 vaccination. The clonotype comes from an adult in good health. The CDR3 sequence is CASSLSPGASGANVLTF. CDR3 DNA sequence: TGTGCCAGCAGCTTATCTCCCGGGGCATCTGGGGCCAACGTCCTGACTTTC.